This TCR beta chain emerged from a study of response to subunit inactivated influenza vaccine. Study-wide findings and caveats: The study's authors posited that every seasonal influenza vaccination enlists few new T cells.

MiXCR, run by TCRdb on the RT-PCR reads, gives a single entry per CDR3 protein. The table lists about 480,000 distinct CDR3 sequences, roughly 25% of them singletons. Comment on this clonotype: Its antigen is currently unknown.

With V trimmed by 4 bases and J by 3 bases, 6 bases remained unmatched. The CDR3 loop spans 15 amino acids. Germline V gene sequence: CDR1 SGHKS, CDR2 YYEKEE (reference sequence). The specimen was CD4+ T cells sorted from PBMCs, collected more than 4 days after vaccination. V usage is TRBV5-5 and J usage is TRBJ2-7; 11 bases match TRBD1. This receptor was taken from a man over 45 who received an inactivated influenza vaccine. The CDR3 is CASSEGQGAFYEQYF. CDR3 in DNA: TGTGCCAGCAGCGAAGGACAGGGGGCTTTCTACGAGCAGTACTTC.